What follows is one T cell receptor (beta chain) and its context. The data were taken from a study of control samples from healthy donors and cancer patients. Profiling relied on immunoSEQ multiplex PCR, and the TCRdb table lists in-frame clones only, not all of them. The table lists roughly 89,000 clones, 75% to 95% of them singletons. CDR1 and CDR2 (germline): SGHRS, YFSETQ. This CDR3 comprises 16 residues. Trimming pared 4 bases from V and 0 bases from J, leaving 13 bases between. What was sequenced was blood. The chain links TRBV5-1 to TRBJ1-4; tentatively, D is TRBD1 (6 bases). This receptor was identified in a man aged 50-59 years in good health. CDR3 amino acids: CASSGGQPATNEKLFF. CDR3 coding DNA: TGCGCCAGCAGCGGAGGACAGCCAGCAACTAATGAAAAACTGTTTTTT.